The rows below give T cell receptor beta chains drawn from one sample of a study of blood T cell repertoires in COVID-19. Method: immunoSEQ multiplex PCR; TCRdb's copy keeps in-frame clones and lacks some. This table has about 180,000 clones, roughly 77% appearing once. Sequencing input: peripheral blood. These TCRs come from a man aged 65 to 79 with active or convalescent COVID-19. Both conserved end residues are part of each CDR3. Clone size appears in some rows only: once, few, many, or a class for an expanded clone.

j_call cdr3_length clone_size v_call cdr3_aa
TRBJ1-5 13 - TRBV28 CASSRTSNQPQHF
TRBJ2-7 13 - TRBV5-1 CASAVAGKYEQYF
TRBJ1-2 14 once TRBV10-3 CAISDRTGDYGYTF
TRBJ1-1 15 - TRBV27 CASSGTGGVNTEAFF
TRBJ1-4 17 few TRBV7-9 CASSPKTLQGAREKLFF
TRBJ1-5 15 - TRBV9 CASSVGTGGIQPQHF
TRBJ2-3 14 - TRBV30 CAWETGGNTDTQYF
TRBJ2-1 15 - TRBV5-4 CASSLDSGRGNEQFF
TRBJ1-1 14 - TRBV19 CASSIHIRVPEAFF
TRBJ2-7 13 - TRBV30 CAWSSGDVYEQYF
TRBJ1-1 15 - TRBV18 CASSPAIQGETEAFF
TRBJ2-2 17 once TRBV4-2 CASSRSGVSANTGELFF
TRBJ2-1 14 - TRBV5-1 CASSSGLAHNEQFF
TRBJ2-5 12 - TRBV6-1 CASSKNKETQYF
TRBJ2-1 14 - TRBV7-2 CASSTSGGYNEQFF
TRBJ2-2 18 - TRBV18 CASSPPGTSGANTGELFF
TRBJ2-1 13 - TRBV3-1/TRBV3-2 CASSQGLDGEQFF
TRBJ2-1 12 - TRBV7-2 CASTGTDNEQFF
TRBJ1-4 15 - TRBV2 CASRGQSGTNEKLFF
TRBJ2-3 13 - TRBV7-8 CASSTQGPDTQYF
TRBJ2-3 14 - TRBV5-1 CASTPGLSTDTQYF
TRBJ2-3 13 - TRBV5-4 CASSSGLTDTQYF
TRBJ2-4 14 - TRBV27 CASSPGTTKNIQYF
TRBJ2-2 16 - TRBV2 CASNPTTGVNTGELFF
TRBJ1-4 14 - TRBV5-8 CASSLWIGVEKLFF
TRBJ2-5 15 - TRBV9 CASSVVPQGLETQYF
TRBJ1-4 17 - TRBV7-2 CASSQGRGSITNEKLFF
TRBJ1-1 13 - TRBV29-1 CSGKGQRNTEAFF
TRBJ2-3 18 - TRBV4-2 CASSQDLNSGGGTDTQYF
TRBJ2-5 15 - TRBV9 CASSVGLDREETQYF
TRBJ1-3 14 - TRBV9 CASSAGLDGNTIYF
TRBJ2-5 14 - TRBV2 CASSERGQGNTQYF
TRBJ2-7 13 - TRBV6-2/TRBV6-3 CASSYSGLYEQYF
TRBJ2-7 14 - TRBV7-9 CASSSWATSYEQYF
TRBJ2-5 13 - TRBV11-2 CASIGQGQETQYF
TRBJ2-5 16 - TRBV7-6 CASSLAHMGRSETQYF
TRBJ2-3 14 few TRBV7-8 CASSLPGTPDTQYF
TRBJ2-1 16 - TRBV11-2 CASSPIAGGPLNEQFF
TRBJ2-3 13 - TRBV7-8 CASSPSRTDTQYF
TRBJ1-1 12 - TRBV30 CAWQGRDTEAFF
TRBJ2-3 14 - TRBV29-1 CSVARVTYTDTQYF
TRBJ1-1 16 - TRBV19 CASRSPTGANGTEAFF
TRBJ2-6 15 - TRBV4-2 CASSPGGGGANVLTF